This T cell receptor (beta chain) was recovered during a study of T cells after yellow fever vaccination. Of note for this clonotype: No antigen is known for it.

A universal primer site and UMIs were added as TCR cDNA was made by 5'RACE template switching. TCRdb fed the 5' RACE reads into MiXCR, producing one record per CDR3 protein. The table has a few hundred thousand distinct CDR3 sequences, approximately 19% seen once. Whole-study results and caveats: Post-booster repertoires again held most primary-vaccination clones (about 96% CD4, roughly 90% CD8). The presence of abundant clonotypes contaminating from the bulk population was possible in FACS-sorted repertoires.

Source: PBMCs, taken before the yellow fever booster vaccination. The sequence came from a man aged 18-30 years who received the YFV17D yellow fever vaccine.

CDR3 DNA sequence: TGCAGCTTTACAACCTACAGGGGTGGGAGAGTCACTGAAGCTTTCTTT. Translated: CSFTTYRGGRVTEAFF. This chain uses TRBV29-1 with TRBJ1-1; 7 nucleotides match TRBD1. The CDR3 contains 16 residues. From germline, CDR1 is SQVTM and CDR2 ANQGSEA. Losses at the gene ends were 8 bases for V and 4 bases for J; bases not matched to a gene: 19.